The source of this TCR beta chain is a study of technical replicates of blood from four donors (dated by TCRdb to about 2017). The CDR3 starts with the cysteine, ends with the phenylalanine, and has 16 residues. The kept DNA is CDR3 alone, 48 bases in frame from the first base. Compared with germline, V lacks 1 base and J lacks 6 bases; bases without a gene match: 8. Looking up the germline V gene (reference sequence) yields CDR1 SEHNR and CDR2 FQNEAQ. Of note for this clone: There is no known antigen for this receptor. No clone much larger than this one lies a single base away; base qualities are absent.

Libraries came from the immunoSEQ multiplex PCR assay. TCRdb mirrors the immuneACCESS table, restricted to in-frame sequences. Some clones are absent from its copies; in checked studies, under half trace to an unresolved V gene, and the reason for the others is unknown. The sample profile shows approximately 70,000 clones; about nine tenths of them were found once. The top ten constitute about 0.39% of the sample. The source material was T cells isolated from PBMCs. The sequence joins TRBV7-9 to TRBJ2-1; TRBD2 matches 8 bases in the middle. The clonotype was recovered from a human donor in good health. The CDR3 protein is CASSLVRLAGLNEQFF. The sequenced DNA is TGTGCCAGCAGCTTAGTGCGTCTAGCGGGCCTCAATGAGCAGTTCTTC.